One sample yielded the 9 T cell receptor beta chains listed below, sequenced in a study of T-cell memory formation after mild COVID-19. TCRdb redid the calling of the 5' RACE reads with MiXCR, one entry per CDR3 protein. The sample holds under 250,000 distinct CDR3 sequences; approximately 15% are singletons and the top ten take around 2%. Sequencing was performed on PBMCs or a T cell subset sorted from them (not recorded which). These TCRs come from an adult woman who had mild COVID-19 (a few samples of this study predate the infection). Cell type and time point are not known.

This clonotype was seen many times. The rearrangement links TRBV29-1 to TRBJ2-5, with 7 positions matching TRBD2. The CDR3 length is 14 residues. Germline V CDR1 and CDR2: SQVTM, ANQGSEA. The junction had 13 bases not matched to a gene; V was cut back by 7 bases and J by 5 bases. CDR3 in DNA: TGCAGCGCCTGGGGGGTCAGGCGGGGGGAGACCCAGTACTTC. Protein sequence: CSAWGVRRGETQYF.

The V call is TRBV6-5, the J call TRBJ1-2; D may be TRBD1 (6 bases). The CDR3 consists of 13 residues. V lost 6 bases and J 4 bases, leaving 12 bases between the germline ends. From germline, CDR1 is MNHEY and CDR2 SVGAGI. CDR3 loop: CASRRGQFYGYTF. CDR3 bases: TGTGCCAGCAGGCGAGGACAGTTCTATGGCTACACCTTC.

There are a few counts of this clonotype. J is TRBJ2-1 and V is TRBV5-1; 10 bases match TRBD2. CDR3 length equals 16 residues. CDR1 is SGHRS and CDR2 is YFSETQ in the germline V gene. V was clipped by 0 bases and J by 8 bases; unmatched bases: 8. The CDR3 region is CASSLVASGGQDEQFF. CDR3 nucleotide sequence: TGCGCCAGCAGCTTGGTTGCTAGCGGGGGCCAGGATGAGCAGTTCTTC.

The gene calls are TRBV5-1 and TRBJ2-2; 8 nucleotides agree with TRBD2. CDR1 and CDR2 from the germline V gene are SGHRS and YFSETQ. This CDR3 contains 15 residues. V was pared by 5 bases and J by 7 bases, with 10 bases of the junction left unmatched. The CDR3 region is CASSPGGLDFGELFF. The CDR3 nucleotides are TGCGCCAGCAGTCCGGGAGGGCTCGATTTCGGGGAGCTGTTTTTT.

This clonotype occurred many times. V gene TRBV4-2 combines with J gene TRBJ2-1; 10 bases match TRBD2. This CDR3 comprises 14 residues. The J segment lost 4 bases and the V segment lost 4 bases, leaving 1 base of the junction unmatched. Germline V lookup: CDR1 LGHNA, CDR2 YNFKEQ. CDR3 coding DNA: TGTGCCAGCAGCCGGACTAGCGGATACAATGAGCAGTTCTTC. It encodes CASSRTSGYNEQFF.

This clonotype turned up a few times. The chain joins TRBV7-8 to TRBJ2-3; possibly TRBD2 for D (5 bases). Germline lookup yields CDR1 SGHVS and CDR2 FQNEAQ. Trimming left V 2 bases short and J 4 bases short, with 13 bases between. The CDR3 totals 15 residues. The CDR3 DNA is TGTGCCAGCAGCTTACAGCGGACCCGCCCAGATACGCAGTATTTT. Protein: CASSLQRTRPDTQYF.

The chain uses TRBV5-6 and TRBJ1-1; 8 bases are shared with TRBD1. V dropped 4 bases and J dropped 5; count of bases not matched to a gene: 13. There are 16 residues in the CDR3. In germline, CDR1 is SGHDT, CDR2 YYEEEE. The chain's CDR3 is CASSVYGQGAMTEAFF. The CDR3 bases are TGTGCCAGCAGCGTCTACGGGCAGGGGGCGATGACTGAAGCTTTCTTT.

A few counts support this clonotype. The chain joins TRBV7-2 to TRBJ1-2; D is possibly TRBD1 (5 bases). V was pared by 5 bases and J by 4 bases, with 14 bases between. CDR1 and CDR2 from the germline V gene are SGHTA and FQGNSA. This CDR3 has 14 amino acids. CDR3 loop: CASSPGGVPYGYTF. The CDR3 DNA is TGTGCCAGCAGCCCGGGGGGGGTCCCCTATGGCTACACCTTC.

The table lists this clonotype with a few counts. V usage is TRBV9 and J usage is TRBJ2-2, with 7 positions matching TRBD2. The CDR3 covers 16 residues. CDR1 and CDR2 (germline): SGDLS, YYNGEE. The V segment lost 0 bases and the J segment 4 bases; nucleotides outside the gene matches: 6. CDR3 DNA sequence: TGTGCCAGCAGCGTAGCGGGCGGGAGCGGCACCGGGGAGCTGTTTTTT. Translating gives CASSVAGGSGTGELFF.